The 31 T cell receptor beta chains below all came from one sample that was sequenced in a study of T cells in Graves' hyperthyroidism and ophthalmopathy. What was amplified from RNA transcripts were TCR beta CDR3 regions. The HTBI set primed first-round TCR CDR3 RT-PCR. TCRdb redid the calling of the multiplex PCR reads with MiXCR, one entry per CDR3 protein. In the table there are some 510,000 distinct CDR3 sequences, about a fifth of which are singletons. Source material: blood. All receptors derive from a man aged 18 to 30 with Graves' hyperthyroidism.

This clonotype was recorded many times. V is TRBV6-1 and J is TRBJ2-7, with D perhaps TRBD1 (6 bases). Between the trimmed V and J ends, which lost 2 bases and 6 bases, there was a span of 14 bases. CDR1 MNHNS and CDR2 SASEGT come from the germline V gene. CDR3 length: 14 residues. DNA for the CDR3: TGTGCCAGCAGTGAATGGCCGACAGGAGGCGAGCAGTACTTC. Residues: CASSEWPTGGEQYF.

The chain employs TRBV20-1 and TRBJ2-7, with 8 bases lining up with TRBD2. CDR1 is DFQATT and CDR2 is SNEGSKA in the germline V gene (reference sequence). The CDR3 spans 14 residues. Trimming took 5 bases from V and 2 from J; bases not matched to a gene: 8. Here the CDR3 reads CSAGDSGATYEQYF. The CDR3 nucleotides read TGCAGTGCTGGGGATAGCGGGGCGACCTACGAGCAGTACTTC.

J is TRBJ2-7 and V is TRBV19; 8 nucleotides line up with TRBD1. Trimming removed 2 bases from V and 2 bases from J; junction bases left unmatched: 2. CDR3 size: 14 residues. Germline values: CDR1 LNHDA, CDR2 SQIVND (reference sequence). The chain's CDR3 is CASSITGGTYEQYF. CDR3 DNA: TGTGCCAGTAGTATAACAGGGGGGACCTACGAGCAGTACTTC.

This clonotype was counted at least ten times. The rearrangement uses TRBV6-2 or TRBV6-3 and TRBJ2-7, with D hard to call. The CDR3 has 11 amino acids. V was shortened by 10 bases and J by 1 base, with 8 bases between the two germline ends. Per the germline V gene, CDR1 is MNHEY and CDR2 is SVGEGT. CDR3: CATTGSYEQYF. CDR3 coding DNA: TGTGCCACGACCGGATCCTACGAGCAGTACTTC.

The chain carries TRBV7-2 and TRBJ1-5; D remains ambiguous. Per germline, CDR1 SGHTA and CDR2 FQGNSA. This CDR3 has 17 residues. V was shortened by 3 bases and J by 0 bases, with 15 bases between the two germline ends. CDR3 sequence reads: CASSFASPRVSNQPQHF. CDR3 bases: TGTGCCAGCAGCTTCGCCTCTCCGAGGGTTAGCAATCAGCCCCAGCATTTT.

This clonotype was found many times. V and J are TRBV29-1 and TRBJ2-7; D ambiguous. Germline-derived CDR1 and CDR2 are SQVTM and ANQGSEA. The CDR3 length is 13 residues. Trimming took 4 bases from V and 7 from J, leaving 17 bases between them. The CDR3 nucleotides read TGCAGCGTTGTCAGTAGTGTGGATTGGGAGCAGTACTTC. Protein: CSVVSSVDWEQYF.

In its sample, this clonotype was seen many times. The chain joins TRBV27 to TRBJ1-1; unclear D gene. Germline V gives CDR1 MNHEY, CDR2 SMNVEV (reference sequence). Trimming cost V 6 bases and J 0 bases, with 17 bases left between them. This CDR3 is built from 16 residues. CDR3 residues: CASRQLGIAMNTEAFF. CDR3 coding DNA: TGTGCCAGCAGACAATTAGGCATTGCAATGAACACTGAAGCTTTCTTT.

Ten or more counts support this clonotype. The V gene is TRBV6-1, the J gene TRBJ1-5; 8 nucleotides line up with TRBD1. The junction had 7 bases not matched to a gene; V was cut back by 0 bases and J by 9 bases. CDR1 is MNHNS and CDR2 is SASEGT in the germline V gene. This CDR3 has 15 residues. The DNA for the CDR3 is TGTGCCAGCAGTGAAGCCACAGGGGGACCGGGGCCCCAGCATTTT. It yields the protein CASSEATGGPGPQHF.

In this sample, this clonotype turned up many times. This chain uses TRBV6-1 with TRBJ2-2, with 12 bases aligning to TRBD2. Per the germline V gene, CDR1 is MNHNS and CDR2 is SASEGT. The CDR3 extends over 17 amino acids. V gave up 4 bases and J gave up 4 bases; unmatched junction bases: 7. CDR3 protein: CASSGLAGGPSTGELFF. In nucleotides, the CDR3 is TGTGCCAGCAGTGGGCTAGCGGGGGGGCCGAGCACCGGGGAGCTGTTTTTT.

This chain connects TRBV7-3 to TRBJ2-2; D is unclear. The length of the CDR3 is 16 residues. V lost 5 bases, J lost 3 bases, and 16 bases lay in between. Germline values: CDR1 SGHTA, CDR2 FQGTGA. This chain's CDR3 is CASSQVGLPDTGELFF. CDR3 nucleotides: TGTGCCAGCAGCCAAGTCGGTCTACCAGACACCGGGGAGCTGTTTTTT.

The J gene is TRBJ1-1, the V gene TRBV12-3 or TRBV12-4; unclear D gene. V gave up 7 bases and J gave up 7 bases, with 19 bases separating them. The CDR3 covers 14 residues. CDR3 sequence: CASKNSGLEGEAFF. The CDR3 bases are TGTGCCAGCAAGAACTCGGGCCTCGAGGGTGAAGCTTTCTTT.

The chain links TRBV29-1 to TRBJ1-1; D may be TRBD1 (6 bases). The V gene lost 1 base and the J gene lost 1 base, with 13 bases spanning the gap. CDR1 is SQVTM, CDR2 ANQGSEA, per germline. There are 15 residues in the CDR3. The DNA of the CDR3 is TGCAGCGTTGAAGCGATAGGACAGACGAACACTGAAGCTTTCTTT. Amino acids: CSVEAIGQTNTEAFF.

CDR3 loop: CASSPSVAAYGYTF. CDR3 DNA: TGTGCCAGCAGTCCCAGCGTGGCGGCCTATGGCTACACCTTC. The V gene is TRBV13, the J gene TRBJ1-2; D is unresolved. Germline values: CDR1 PRHDT, CDR2 FYEKMQ (reference sequence). Trimming cost V 6 bases and J 4 bases, with 15 bases left between them. The CDR3 loop spans 14 amino acids.

The chain is built from TRBV18 and TRBJ1-1; the D is unclear. Germline CDR1 KGHSH, CDR2 LQKENI. V was clipped by 4 bases and J by 3 bases, with 12 bases between them. This CDR3 has 14 residues. The CDR3 loop reads CASSQGRGYTEAFF. The CDR3 DNA sequence: TGTGCCAGCTCACAAGGCAGAGGATACACTGAAGCTTTCTTT.

This clonotype was recorded at least ten times. The chain is built from TRBV12-3 or TRBV12-4 and TRBJ2-7; no reliable D call. The CDR3 loop spans 11 amino acids. With 5 bases removed from V and 6 bases from J, the gap between germline ends came to 8 bases. The chain's CDR3 is CASSANLEQYF. The DNA of the CDR3 is TGTGCCAGCAGTGCCAATCTCGAGCAGTACTTC.

This clonotype was picked up a small number of times. The V and J genes are TRBV19 and TRBJ2-5; D is possibly TRBD2 (6 bases). V shed 5 bases and J shed 2 bases, with 9 bases lying between them. Germline values: CDR1 LNHDA, CDR2 SQIVND (reference sequence). The CDR3 runs to 13 residues. The CDR3 protein is CASSSTRQETQYF. The CDR3 DNA reads TGTGCCAGTAGTTCGACTAGACAAGAGACCCAGTACTTC.

This clonotype showed up many times. The V gene is TRBV28, the J gene TRBJ2-5, with 7 bases fitting TRBD2. The junction had 7 bases not matched to a gene; V was cut back by 4 bases and J by 5 bases. This CDR3 is 14 amino acids long. CDR1 and CDR2 (germline): MDHEN, SYDVKM. The CDR3 DNA is TGTGCCAGCAGTTCGGGGGGTATACGGGAGACCCAGTACTTC. It yields the protein CASSSGGIRETQYF.

This clonotype was seen only a few times. V is TRBV30 and J is TRBJ1-1; the D gene is possibly TRBD1 (6 bases). The CDR3 spans 13 residues. Trimming removed 5 bases at V and 1 base at J, with 11 bases between. Per germline, CDR1 GTSNPN and CDR2 SVGIG (reference sequence). CDR3 sequence reads: CAWGDRRNTEAFF. DNA of the CDR3: TGTGCCTGGGGCGACAGGAGGAACACTGAAGCTTTCTTT.

At least ten counts were recorded for this clonotype. V gene TRBV18 combines with J gene TRBJ2-7, with 11 bases that match TRBD1. Germline V gene data show CDR1 as KGHSH and CDR2 as LQKENI. This CDR3 is built from 14 residues. V lost 2 bases to trimming and J lost 5 bases; unmatched junction nucleotides: 2. The CDR3 is CASSPLDRGHEQYF. In DNA form, the CDR3 reads TGTGCCAGCTCACCATTGGACAGGGGGCACGAGCAGTACTTC.

This clonotype was detected ten times or more. The genes are TRBV12-3 or TRBV12-4 and TRBJ2-7; D might be TRBD1 (6 bases). The V gene lost 4 bases and the J gene lost 5 bases, with 9 bases spanning the gap. The CDR3 has 12 residues. In DNA form, the CDR3 reads TGTGCCAGCAGTTCACACAGGGACGAGCAGTACTTC. Residues: CASSSHRDEQYF.

This clonotype appeared a few times. The chain combines TRBV7-2 with TRBJ2-7, with unresolved D. The V gene's germline CDR1 is SGHTA and CDR2 FQGNSA. V lost 1 base to trimming and J lost 6 bases, with 13 bases between them. The CDR3 has 14 residues. The CDR3 nucleotides are TGTGCCAGCAGCTTAGGAGTAGACCGAATCGAGCAGTACTTC. Its protein is CASSLGVDRIEQYF.

This clonotype was detected only a few times. The chain carries TRBV7-2 and TRBJ1-5; D unclear. With 2 bases removed from V and 3 bases from J, the gap between germline ends came to 20 bases. Germline CDR1 and CDR2: SGHTA and FQGNSA. This CDR3 has 18 residues. Here the CDR3 DNA reads TGTGCCAGCAGCTTAAACCCACCCTTGAGGGTTTTCAATCAGCCCCAGCATTTT. Protein sequence: CASSLNPPLRVFNQPQHF.

This clonotype was seen repeatedly, ten times or more. The rearrangement uses TRBV12-3 or TRBV12-4 and TRBJ1-1; TRBD1 might be the D (6 bases). Trimming stripped 4 bases from V and 1 base from J, with 13 bases between. The CDR3 consists of 15 residues. This chain's CDR3 is CASSSSWTANTEAFF. The CDR3 DNA reads as TGTGCCAGCAGTTCCTCCTGGACAGCGAACACTGAAGCTTTCTTT.

This chain links TRBV20-1 with TRBJ2-7, with D perhaps TRBD1 (7 bases). The tail of the sequence fits TRBJ2-5 better, so the J call may be wrong. The CDR3 extends over 14 amino acids. Germline CDR1 is DFQATT and CDR2 is SNEGSKA (reference sequence). The CDR3 region has the DNA TGCAGTGCTAGGGGAGGATACAGGGGCGAGACCCAGTACTTC. Amino acid sequence: CSARGGYRGETQYF.

This clonotype came up many times. This sequence joins TRBV5-1 and TRBJ1-1, with D unresolved. This CDR3 comprises 15 residues. The germline V and J ends were trimmed by 0 bases and 1 base, with 10 bases remaining between them. CDR1 is SGHRS, CDR2 YFSETQ, per germline. The DNA for the CDR3 is TGCGCCAGCAGCTTGGGATCAGCTACGAACACTGAAGCTTTCTTT. This codes for CASSLGSATNTEAFF.

This clonotype was found a few times. The J gene is TRBJ1-6, the V gene TRBV20-1, with 7 bases lining up with TRBD1. CDR1 and CDR2 (germline): DFQATT, SNEGSKA (reference sequence). J gave up 8 bases and V 5 bases, and 6 bases lay outside the gene matches. This CDR3 contains 13 residues. The CDR3 loop is CSARQTGDSPLHF. CDR3 in DNA: TGCAGTGCTCGCCAAACAGGGGATTCACCCCTCCACTTT.

This clonotype showed up many times. The V call is TRBV27, the J call TRBJ1-1, with D possibly TRBD1 on 5 matching bases. V was clipped by 6 bases and J by 1 base, with 18 bases between them. CDR3 length: 16 amino acids. CDR1 and CDR2 from the germline V gene are MNHEY and SMNVEV (reference sequence). The chain's CDR3 is CASREGLGGRNTEAFF. For the CDR3, the DNA is TGTGCCAGCAGGGAGGGACTCGGGGGTCGGAACACTGAAGCTTTCTTT.

In its sample, this clonotype was seen many times. The V gene is TRBV19, the J gene TRBJ2-2; D remains ambiguous. This CDR3 is built from 13 residues. Looked up from germline, CDR1 is LNHDA and CDR2 is SQIVND (reference sequence). V lost 1 base, J lost 7 bases, and 7 bases lay in between. CDR3 sequence: CASSIGANGELFF. DNA of the CDR3: TGTGCCAGTAGTATAGGTGCCAACGGGGAGCTGTTTTTT.

As to this clonotype: A read error may be the cause here, since a much bigger clone is one base away. V is TRBV5-1 and J is TRBJ1-2; D uncertain. CDR1 SGHRS and CDR2 YFSETQ come from the germline V gene. This CDR3 has 15 residues. Trimming pared 0 bases from V and 0 bases from J, leaving 9 bases between. Here the CDR3 DNA reads TGCGCCAGCAGCTTGGGCCCCCTGGCTAACTATGGCTACACCTTC. It specifies CASSLGPLANYGYTF. Full variable domain (outside the CDR3, taken from reference TRBV5-1 and TRBJ1-2): KAGVTQTPRYLIKTRGQQVTLSCSPISGHRSVSWYQQTPGQGLQFLFEYFSETQRNKGNFPGRFSGRQFSNSRSEMNVSTLELGDSALYLCASSLGPLANYGYTFGSGTRLTVV.

This clonotype was picked up many times. This chain joins TRBV28 and TRBJ1-1; weak D call: TRBD1 (5 bases). V was shortened by 2 bases and J by 4 bases, with 11 bases between the two germline ends. Germline values: CDR1 MDHEN, CDR2 SYDVKM. The CDR3 covers 14 residues. The CDR3 is CASSLDWGGTEAFF. In DNA form, the CDR3 reads TGTGCCAGCAGTTTAGACTGGGGGGGCACTGAAGCTTTCTTT.

This clonotype showed up many times. The V call is TRBV6-1, the J call TRBJ2-5; TRBD2 might be the D (7 bases). The V and J ends lost 4 bases and 2 bases respectively, with 11 bases between them. The CDR3 loop spans 14 amino acids. Germline V gives CDR1 MNHNS, CDR2 SASEGT. CDR3 sequence reads: CASSGGGRQETQYF. The CDR3 nucleotides are TGTGCCAGCAGTGGGGGGGGCAGACAAGAGACCCAGTACTTC.